This T cell receptor beta chain was recorded in a study of blood T cells in healthy people across ages. Sample-barcoded 5' priming and a J-beta primer mix drove a second PCR of roughly 7 to 11 cycles. TCRdb ran MiXCR on the 5' RACE reads and lists one entry per CDR3 protein. The sample has roughly 2 million distinct CDR3 sequences, around half seen once. Comments on this clonotype: A much larger clone is a single base away; this may be a read error.

The CDR3 spans 16 residues. Germline V gene data show CDR1 as MNHEY and CDR2 as SVGEGT. This clonotype originated in a woman aged 40 to 50 in good health. The sample was blood. This rearrangement joins TRBV6-2 or TRBV6-3 to TRBJ1-1; 8 nucleotides match TRBD1. The CDR3 region has the DNA TGTGCCAACAGTTACCGGCCAGCCGGACAGGGTGCTGAAGCTTTCTTT. Its protein product is CANSYRPAGQGAEAFF.